The rows below give T cell receptor beta chains drawn from one sample of a study of human T cells and chemical hapten exposure. TCRdb reanalysed the RACE reads using MiXCR and keeps one entry per CDR3 protein. The top ten hold 4% to 5.5% of the sample, which has around 53,000 distinct CDR3 sequences, less than 10% seen once. Sequenced material: whole blood, taken in connection with sensitization to the hapten diphenylcyclopropenone (DPC). Source of these receptors: a woman in her forties or fifties with alopecia areata. Some clones in this sample may be carry-over from other donors' samples. Both conserved end residues are trimmed from each CDR3.

v_gene	j_gene	CDR3aa
TRBV19	TRBJ1-5	ATNLQGRGGDSNQPQH
TRBV27	TRBJ2-7	ASSLGGYYEQY
TRBV20-1	TRBJ1-2	SAHRGINYGYT
TRBV7-7	TRBJ2-5	ASSLVLAEETQY
TRBV18	TRBJ1-6	ASSPGTGNSEPLH
TRBV6-6	TRBJ2-5	ASSPGTVETQY
TRBV11-3	TRBJ2-1	ASSLGASYNEQF
TRBV29-1	TRBJ2-5	SVRARQETQY
TRBV3-1	TRBJ2-7	ASSRKPGLSSYEQY
TRBV6-5	TRBJ2-3	ASSSLDTQY